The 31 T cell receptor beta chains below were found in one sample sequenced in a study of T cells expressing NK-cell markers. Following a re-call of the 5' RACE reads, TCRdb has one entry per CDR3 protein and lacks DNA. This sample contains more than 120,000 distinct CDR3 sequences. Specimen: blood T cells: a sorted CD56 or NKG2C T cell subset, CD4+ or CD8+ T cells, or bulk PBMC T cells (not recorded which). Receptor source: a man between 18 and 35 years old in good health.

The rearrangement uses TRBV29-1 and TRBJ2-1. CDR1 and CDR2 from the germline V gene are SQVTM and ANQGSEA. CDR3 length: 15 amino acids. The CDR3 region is CSVEAPGGTYNEQFF.

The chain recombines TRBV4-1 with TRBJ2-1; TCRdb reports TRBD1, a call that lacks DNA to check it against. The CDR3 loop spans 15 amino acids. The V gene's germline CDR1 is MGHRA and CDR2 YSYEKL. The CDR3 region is CASSQVAGRRDEQFF.

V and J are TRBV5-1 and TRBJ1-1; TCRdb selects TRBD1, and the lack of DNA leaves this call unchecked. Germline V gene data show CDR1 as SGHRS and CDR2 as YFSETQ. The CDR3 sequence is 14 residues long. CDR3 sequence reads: CASSLVPGSPEAFF.

This chain's CDR3 is CASSLRVVTGELFF. The chain employs TRBV7-9 and TRBJ2-2. Germline CDR1 reads SEHNR; CDR2 reads FQNEAQ (reference sequence). This CDR3 spans 14 amino acids.

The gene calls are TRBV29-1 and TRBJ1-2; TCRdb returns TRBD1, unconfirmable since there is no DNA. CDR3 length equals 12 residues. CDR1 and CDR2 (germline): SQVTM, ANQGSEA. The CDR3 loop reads CSALTPGYGYTF.

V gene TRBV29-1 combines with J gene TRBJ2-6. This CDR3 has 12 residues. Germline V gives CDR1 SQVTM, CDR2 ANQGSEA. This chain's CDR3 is CSVDTGANVLTF.

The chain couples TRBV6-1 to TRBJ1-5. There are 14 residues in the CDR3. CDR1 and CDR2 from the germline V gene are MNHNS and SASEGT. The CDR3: CASSRGRINQPQHF.

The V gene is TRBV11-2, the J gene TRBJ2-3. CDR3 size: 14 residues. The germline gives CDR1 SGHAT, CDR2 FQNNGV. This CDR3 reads CASSSGRGPDTQYF.

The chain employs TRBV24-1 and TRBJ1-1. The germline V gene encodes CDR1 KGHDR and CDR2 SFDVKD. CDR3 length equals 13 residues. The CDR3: CATRFGMNTEAFF.

The chain's CDR3 is CASSYIQGTGELFF. This chain links TRBV11-2 with TRBJ2-2; TCRdb's D gene call, TRBD1, goes unchecked for lack of DNA. This CDR3 has 14 residues. Germline V CDR1 and CDR2: SGHAT, FQNNGV.

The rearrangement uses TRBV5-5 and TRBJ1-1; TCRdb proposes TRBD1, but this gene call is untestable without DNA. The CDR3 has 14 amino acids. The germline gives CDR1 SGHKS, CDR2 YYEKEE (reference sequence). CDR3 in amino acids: CASSFFDRGTEAFF.

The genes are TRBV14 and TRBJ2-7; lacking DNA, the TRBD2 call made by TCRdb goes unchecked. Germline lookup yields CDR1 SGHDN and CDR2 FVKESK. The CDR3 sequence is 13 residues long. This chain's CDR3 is CASTLAGGYEQYF.

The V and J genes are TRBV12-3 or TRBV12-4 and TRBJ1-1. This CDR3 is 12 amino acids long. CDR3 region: CASDNMNTEAFF.

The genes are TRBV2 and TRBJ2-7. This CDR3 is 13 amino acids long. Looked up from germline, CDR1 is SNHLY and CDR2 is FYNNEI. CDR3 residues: CASSEESGYEQYF.

CDR3: CSAGVATGLALTEQFF. The chain is built from TRBV20-1 and TRBJ2-1; TCRdb lists TRBD2, though no DNA is available to test this call. Per the germline V gene, CDR1 is DFQATT and CDR2 is SNEGSKA (reference sequence). This CDR3 has 16 residues.

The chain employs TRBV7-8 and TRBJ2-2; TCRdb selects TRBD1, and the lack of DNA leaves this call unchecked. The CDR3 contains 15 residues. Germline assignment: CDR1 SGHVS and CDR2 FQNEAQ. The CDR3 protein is CASTPLRLNTGELFF.

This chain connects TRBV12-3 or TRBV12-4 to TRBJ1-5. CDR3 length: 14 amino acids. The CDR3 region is CASSPRLSNQPQHF.

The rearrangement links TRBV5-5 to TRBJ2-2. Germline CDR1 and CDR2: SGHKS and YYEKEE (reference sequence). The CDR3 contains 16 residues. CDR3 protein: CASSMPAGVDTGELFF.

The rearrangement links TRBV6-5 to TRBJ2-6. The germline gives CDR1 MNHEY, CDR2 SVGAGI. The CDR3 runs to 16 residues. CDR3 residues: CASSSTDKAGANVLTF.

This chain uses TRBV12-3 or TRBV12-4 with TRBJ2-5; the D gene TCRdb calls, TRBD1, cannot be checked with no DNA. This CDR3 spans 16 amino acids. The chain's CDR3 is CASSPGTGADQETQYF.

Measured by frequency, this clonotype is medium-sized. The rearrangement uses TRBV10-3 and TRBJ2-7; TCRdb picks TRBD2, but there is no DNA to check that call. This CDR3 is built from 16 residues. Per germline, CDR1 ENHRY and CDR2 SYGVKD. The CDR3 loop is CAISESLISGTYEQYF.

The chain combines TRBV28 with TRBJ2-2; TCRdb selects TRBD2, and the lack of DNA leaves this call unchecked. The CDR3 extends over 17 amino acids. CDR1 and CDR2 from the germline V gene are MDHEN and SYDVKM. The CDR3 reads CASSFPPSGINTGELFF.

The CDR3 region is CASGLPEYTDTQYF. The chain has TRBV5-1 and TRBJ2-3. This CDR3 is 14 amino acids long. Looked up from germline, CDR1 is SGHRS and CDR2 is YFSETQ.

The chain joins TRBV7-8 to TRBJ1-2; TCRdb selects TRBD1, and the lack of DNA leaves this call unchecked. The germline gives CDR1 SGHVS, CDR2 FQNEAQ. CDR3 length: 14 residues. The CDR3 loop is CASSPGQGAYGYTF.

CDR3 protein: CASRSSAGGYTGELFF. The J gene is TRBJ2-2, the V gene TRBV6-1; absent DNA, TCRdb's TRBD2 call cannot be checked. The V gene's germline CDR1 is MNHNS and CDR2 SASEGT. There are 16 residues in the CDR3.

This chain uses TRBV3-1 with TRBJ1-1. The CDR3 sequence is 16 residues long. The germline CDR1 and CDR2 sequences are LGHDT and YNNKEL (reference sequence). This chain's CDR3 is CASSQGVIGGNTEAFF.

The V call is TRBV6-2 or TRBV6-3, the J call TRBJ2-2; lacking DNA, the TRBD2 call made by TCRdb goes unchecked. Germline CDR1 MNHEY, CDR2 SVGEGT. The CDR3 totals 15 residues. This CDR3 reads CASSPIAGGLGELFF.

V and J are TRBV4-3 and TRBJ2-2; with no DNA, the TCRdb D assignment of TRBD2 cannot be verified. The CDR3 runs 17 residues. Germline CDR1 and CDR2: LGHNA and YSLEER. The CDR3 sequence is CASSQDYPSGTAGELFF.

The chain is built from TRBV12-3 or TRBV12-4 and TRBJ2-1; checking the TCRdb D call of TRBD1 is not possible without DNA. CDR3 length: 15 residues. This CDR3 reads CASSRQETFNNEQFF.

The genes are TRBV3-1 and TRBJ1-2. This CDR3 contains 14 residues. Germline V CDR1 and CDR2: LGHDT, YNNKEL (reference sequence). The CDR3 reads CASSQSPSDYGYTF.

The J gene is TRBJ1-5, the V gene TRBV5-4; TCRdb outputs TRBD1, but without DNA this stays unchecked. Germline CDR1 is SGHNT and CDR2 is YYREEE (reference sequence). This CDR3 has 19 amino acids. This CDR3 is CASSLLPGREMYSNQPQHF.